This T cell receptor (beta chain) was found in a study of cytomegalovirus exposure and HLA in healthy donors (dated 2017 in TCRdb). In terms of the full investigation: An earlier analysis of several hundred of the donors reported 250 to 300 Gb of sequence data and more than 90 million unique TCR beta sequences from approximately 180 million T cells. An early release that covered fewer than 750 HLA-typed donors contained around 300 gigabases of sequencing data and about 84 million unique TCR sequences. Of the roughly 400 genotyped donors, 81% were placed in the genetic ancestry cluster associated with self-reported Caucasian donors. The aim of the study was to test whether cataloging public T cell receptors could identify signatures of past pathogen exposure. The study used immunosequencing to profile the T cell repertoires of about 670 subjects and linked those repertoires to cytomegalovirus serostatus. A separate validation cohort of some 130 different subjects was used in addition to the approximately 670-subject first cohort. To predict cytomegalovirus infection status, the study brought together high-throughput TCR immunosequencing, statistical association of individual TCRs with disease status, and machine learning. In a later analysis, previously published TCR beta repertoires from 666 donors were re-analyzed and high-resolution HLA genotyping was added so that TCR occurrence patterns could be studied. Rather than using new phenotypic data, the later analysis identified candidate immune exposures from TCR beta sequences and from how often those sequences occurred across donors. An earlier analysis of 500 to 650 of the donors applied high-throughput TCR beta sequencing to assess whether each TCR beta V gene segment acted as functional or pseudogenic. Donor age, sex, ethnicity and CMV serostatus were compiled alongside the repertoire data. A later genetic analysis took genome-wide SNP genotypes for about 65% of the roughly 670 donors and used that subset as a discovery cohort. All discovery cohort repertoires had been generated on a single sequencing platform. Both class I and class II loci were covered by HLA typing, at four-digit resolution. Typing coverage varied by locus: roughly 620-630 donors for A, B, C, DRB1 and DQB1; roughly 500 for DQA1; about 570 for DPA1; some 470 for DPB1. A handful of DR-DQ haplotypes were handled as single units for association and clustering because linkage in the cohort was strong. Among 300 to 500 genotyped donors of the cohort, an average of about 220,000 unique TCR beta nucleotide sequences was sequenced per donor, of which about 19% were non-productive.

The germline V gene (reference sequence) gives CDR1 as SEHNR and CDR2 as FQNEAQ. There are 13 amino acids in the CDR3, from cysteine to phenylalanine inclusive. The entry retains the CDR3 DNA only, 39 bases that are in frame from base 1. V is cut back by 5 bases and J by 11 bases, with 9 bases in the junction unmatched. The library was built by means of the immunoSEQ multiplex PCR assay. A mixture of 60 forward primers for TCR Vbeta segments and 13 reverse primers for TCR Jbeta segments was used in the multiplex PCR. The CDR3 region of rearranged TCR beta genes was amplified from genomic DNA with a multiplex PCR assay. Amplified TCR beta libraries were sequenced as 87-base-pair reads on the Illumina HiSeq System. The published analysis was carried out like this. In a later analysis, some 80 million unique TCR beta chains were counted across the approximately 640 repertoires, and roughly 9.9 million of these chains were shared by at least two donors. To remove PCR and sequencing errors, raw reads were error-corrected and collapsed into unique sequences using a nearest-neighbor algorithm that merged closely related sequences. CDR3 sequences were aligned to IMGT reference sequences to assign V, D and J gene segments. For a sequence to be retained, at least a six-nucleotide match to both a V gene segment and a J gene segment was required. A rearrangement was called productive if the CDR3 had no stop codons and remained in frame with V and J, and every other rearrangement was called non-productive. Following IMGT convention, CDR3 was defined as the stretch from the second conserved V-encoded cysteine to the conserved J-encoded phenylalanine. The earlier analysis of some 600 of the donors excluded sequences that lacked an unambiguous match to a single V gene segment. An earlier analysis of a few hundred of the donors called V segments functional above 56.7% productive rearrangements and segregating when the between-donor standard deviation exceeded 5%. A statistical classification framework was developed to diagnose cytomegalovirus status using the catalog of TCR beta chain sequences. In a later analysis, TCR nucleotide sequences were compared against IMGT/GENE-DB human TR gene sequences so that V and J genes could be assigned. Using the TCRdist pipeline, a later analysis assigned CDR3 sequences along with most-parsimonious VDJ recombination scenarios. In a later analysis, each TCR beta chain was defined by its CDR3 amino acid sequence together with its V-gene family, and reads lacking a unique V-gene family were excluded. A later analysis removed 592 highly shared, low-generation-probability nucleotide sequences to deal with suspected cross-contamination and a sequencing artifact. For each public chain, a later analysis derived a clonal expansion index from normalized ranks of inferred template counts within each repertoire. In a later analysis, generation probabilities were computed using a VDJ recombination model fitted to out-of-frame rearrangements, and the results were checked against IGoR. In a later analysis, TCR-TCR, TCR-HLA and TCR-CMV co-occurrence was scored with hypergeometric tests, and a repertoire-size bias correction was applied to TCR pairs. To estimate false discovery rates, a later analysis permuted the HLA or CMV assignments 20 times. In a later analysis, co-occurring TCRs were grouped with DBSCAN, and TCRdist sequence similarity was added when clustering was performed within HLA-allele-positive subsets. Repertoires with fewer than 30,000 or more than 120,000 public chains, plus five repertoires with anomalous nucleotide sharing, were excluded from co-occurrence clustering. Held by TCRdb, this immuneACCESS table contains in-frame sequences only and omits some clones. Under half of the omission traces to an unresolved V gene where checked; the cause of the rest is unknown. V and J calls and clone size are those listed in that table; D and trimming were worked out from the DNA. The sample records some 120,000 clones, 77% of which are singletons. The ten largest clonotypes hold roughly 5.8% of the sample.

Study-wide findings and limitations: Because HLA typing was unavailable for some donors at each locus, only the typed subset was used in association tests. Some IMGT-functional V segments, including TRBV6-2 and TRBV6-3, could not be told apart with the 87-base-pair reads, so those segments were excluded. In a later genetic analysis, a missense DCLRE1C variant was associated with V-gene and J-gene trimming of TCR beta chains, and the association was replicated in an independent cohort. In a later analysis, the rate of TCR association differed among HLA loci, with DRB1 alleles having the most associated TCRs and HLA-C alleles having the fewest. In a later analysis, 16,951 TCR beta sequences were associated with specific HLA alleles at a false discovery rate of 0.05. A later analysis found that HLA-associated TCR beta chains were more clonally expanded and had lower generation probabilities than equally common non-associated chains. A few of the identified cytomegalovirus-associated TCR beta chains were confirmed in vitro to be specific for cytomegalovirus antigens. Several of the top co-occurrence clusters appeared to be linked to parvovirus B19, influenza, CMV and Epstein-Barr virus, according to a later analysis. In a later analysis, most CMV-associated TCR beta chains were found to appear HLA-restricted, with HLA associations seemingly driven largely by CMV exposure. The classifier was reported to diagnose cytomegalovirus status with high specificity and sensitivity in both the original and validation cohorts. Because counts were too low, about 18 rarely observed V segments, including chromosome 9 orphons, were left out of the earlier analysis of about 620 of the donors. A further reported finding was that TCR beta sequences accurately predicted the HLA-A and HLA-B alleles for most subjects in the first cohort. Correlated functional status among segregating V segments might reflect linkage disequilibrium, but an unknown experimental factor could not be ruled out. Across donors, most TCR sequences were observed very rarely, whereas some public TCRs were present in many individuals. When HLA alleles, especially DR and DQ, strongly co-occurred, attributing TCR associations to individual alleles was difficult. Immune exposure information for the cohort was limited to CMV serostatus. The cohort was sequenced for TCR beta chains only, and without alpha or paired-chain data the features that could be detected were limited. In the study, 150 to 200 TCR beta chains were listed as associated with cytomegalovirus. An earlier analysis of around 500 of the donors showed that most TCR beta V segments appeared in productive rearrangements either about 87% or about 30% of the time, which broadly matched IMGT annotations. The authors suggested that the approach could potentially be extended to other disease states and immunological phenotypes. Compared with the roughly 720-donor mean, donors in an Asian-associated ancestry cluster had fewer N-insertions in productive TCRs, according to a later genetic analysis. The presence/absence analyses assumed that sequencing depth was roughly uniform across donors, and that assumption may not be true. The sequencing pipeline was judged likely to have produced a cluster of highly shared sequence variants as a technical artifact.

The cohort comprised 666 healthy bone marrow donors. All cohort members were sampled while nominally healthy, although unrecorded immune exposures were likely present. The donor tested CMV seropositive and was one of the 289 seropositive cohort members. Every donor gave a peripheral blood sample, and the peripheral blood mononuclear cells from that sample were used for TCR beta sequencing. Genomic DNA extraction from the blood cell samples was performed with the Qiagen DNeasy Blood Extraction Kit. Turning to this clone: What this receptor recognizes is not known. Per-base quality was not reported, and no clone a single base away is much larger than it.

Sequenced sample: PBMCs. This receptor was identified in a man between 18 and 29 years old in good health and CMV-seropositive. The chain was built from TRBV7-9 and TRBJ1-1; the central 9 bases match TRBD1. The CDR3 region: CASSPPGQGSAFF. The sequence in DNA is TGTGCCAGCAGCCCCCCGGGACAGGGTTCCGCTTTCTTT.